These T cell receptor beta chains were read from a single sample in a study of control samples from healthy donors and cancer patients. Here immunoSEQ multiplex PCR was the method, and the copy in TCRdb shows in-frame clones only, minus some. In all, the sample yields about 190,000 clones. The sample comprised blood. Receptors originate from a woman under 40 in good health. Both conserved end residues are part of each CDR3. Each record gives: CDR3 length, V gene, CDR3 protein.

13 TRBV3-1/TRBV3-2 CASSQDRSETQYF
16 TRBV3-1/TRBV3-2 CASSQWGGGARETQYF
16 TRBV19 CASSIGRGLLNYEQYF
15 TRBV6-2/TRBV6-3 CASSPRGAPSYEQYF
15 TRBV29-1 CSVYGRDSLYNEQFF
15 TRBV3-1/TRBV3-2 CASSQVGTGNTEAFF
15 TRBV28 CASSLLIVSIQPQHF
13 TRBV12-3/TRBV12-4 CASSFSDLKPQHF
16 TRBV11-1 CASSSGDRVFTETQYF
15 TRBV4-2 CASSQGRGSNQPQHF
12 TRBV7-8 CASSSRWTEAFF
13 TRBV5-1 CASSFGLQETQYF
12 TRBV12-3/TRBV12-4 CASSYSIYEQYF
17 TRBV5-6 CASSLGPPGGANEKLFF
13 TRBV7-9 CASSHGQNYGYTF
13 TRBV6-5 CASSFGTAGEAFF
16 TRBV7-9 CASSKISGERGEKLFF
14 TRBV28 CASLQTGSNEKLFF
15 TRBV5-1 CASSLVGASNQPQHF
17 TRBV5-1 CASSPRVRNEANYGYTF
13 TRBV15 CATSDRGKREAFF
11 TRBV7-9 CASSSRDEQYF
17 TRBV19 CASSMGGLTDSYNEQFF
16 TRBV5-1 CASSRVGGFSSYEQYF
15 TRBV11-1 CASSTDGNYNSPLHF
17 TRBV19 CASNRPGLDQGSSPLHF
15 TRBV18 CASSRTGQENTEAFF
19 TRBV7-9 CASTPLGTGVVATNEKLFF
13 TRBV19 CASSRAGGEKLFF
13 TRBV29-1 CSATGGQTTEAFF
14 TRBV10-3 CATCRTGTDQPQHF
15 TRBV19 CASKEQGAREETQYF
15 TRBV4-2 CASSQAGQDNSPLHF